Listed below are T cell receptor beta chains from one sample, sequenced in a study of human T cells and chemical hapten exposure. From the RACE reads, TCRdb called clonotypes with MiXCR, one entry per CDR3 protein. In the table there are 95,000 to 150,000 distinct CDR3 sequences, approximately 10% of which are singletons. Source: whole blood, taken in connection with sensitization to the hapten diphenylcyclopropenone (DPC). The source of these receptors is a woman aged 45-65 years with alopecia areata. Some clones in this sample may be carry-over from other donors' samples. CDR3s include the opening cysteine and the closing phenylalanine or tryptophan. The D gene is left open where the match is weak. Rows may omit the clone size; those that give it use once, few, many or a size class.

d_gene | abundance | j_gene | v_gene | CDR3nt | CDR3aa
TRBD1 | NA | TRBJ2-5 | TRBV12-3/TRBV12-4 | TGTGCCAGCACTATGGACAGGGATGAGACCCAGTACTTC | CASTMDRDETQYF
NA | NA | TRBJ1-6 | TRBV6-1 | TGTGCCAGCAGTGACTTAACTGGCTCACCCCTCCACTTT | CASSDLTGSPLHF
NA | NA | TRBJ1-2 | TRBV28 | TGTGCCACCGTAACAGGGTCGGGGAACTATGGCTACACCTTC | CATVTGSGNYGYTF
NA | NA | TRBJ2-3 | TRBV29-1 | TGCAGCGGAGGGGGGGGAGAAGGTACAGATACGCAGTATTTT | CSGGGGEGTDTQYF
NA | few | TRBJ1-1 | TRBV6-2/TRBV6-3 | TGTGCCAGCAGTTTATATTGGGGCATGAACACTGAAGCTTTCTTT | CASSLYWGMNTEAFF
NA | NA | TRBJ1-2 | TRBV12-3/TRBV12-4 | TGTGCCAGCAGTCCCCTCCTCGCGTTACGAACTAACTATGGCTACACCTTC | CASSPLLALRTNYGYTF
TRBD2 | NA | TRBJ2-7 | TRBV5-8 | TGTGCCAGCAGCCCGGCGGTAGCGGGTTTCTCGGAGCAGTACTTC | CASSPAVAGFSEQYF
TRBD1 | NA | TRBJ1-4 | TRBV13 | TGTGCCAGCAGCTCTTCCGGGACAGGGGAAAAAAATGAAAAACTGTTTTTT | CASSSSGTGEKNEKLFF
NA | many | TRBJ2-7 | TRBV4-2 | TGTGCCAGCAGCCAAGGTGGACGGACCTACGAGCAGTACTTC | CASSQGGRTYEQYF
TRBD2 | many | TRBJ2-3 | TRBV7-8 | TGTGCCAGCACCATCTGGTGGGCGGGAGAAGTGGGAGATACGCAGTATTTT | CASTIWWAGEVGDTQYF
TRBD1 | many | TRBJ2-3 | TRBV7-2 | TGTGCCAGCAGCTACGGACAGGGTAGCACAGATACGCAGTATTTT | CASSYGQGSTDTQYF
TRBD1 | few | TRBJ1-1 | TRBV6-1 | TGTGCCAGCAGCGCGGACAGGGATATTCAAGCTTTCTTT | CASSADRDIQAFF
TRBD1 | few | TRBJ2-7 | TRBV7-2 | TGTGCCAGCAGCTTAGCGCCGGGACAGGGGGCAGTTTTATCCTACGAGCAGTACTTC | CASSLAPGQGAVLSYEQYF
TRBD1 | many | TRBJ2-7 | TRBV11-2 | TGTGCCAGCAGCCCCCGAGACAGGGGAATGAAGTACTTC | CASSPRDRGMKYF
NA | NA | TRBJ1-4 | TRBV6-6 | TGTGCCAGCAGTCACCCCAGGGAAGGGGAAAAACTGTTTTTT | CASSHPREGEKLFF
NA | many | TRBJ2-3 | TRBV15 | TGTGCCACTACCGGGCCGGAGGGGAATACGCAGTATTTT | CATTGPEGNTQYF
NA | once | TRBJ1-5 | TRBV7-9 | TGTGCCAGCAGCCCAGACAGAGAGTATCAGCCCCAGCATTTT | CASSPDREYQPQHF
NA | few | TRBJ1-5 | TRBV4-2 | TGTGCCAGCAGCCAAGAACTTTCTAGCAATCAGCCCCAGCATTTT | CASSQELSSNQPQHF
NA | NA | TRBJ1-4 | TRBV15 | TGTGCCACCAGCAGAGCGACCTTCGAAGAAAAACTGTTTTTT | CATSRATFEEKLFF
NA | many | TRBJ2-5 | TRBV10-3 | TGTGCCATCAGTGAGGGCAGCCAAGAGACCCAGTACTTC | CAISEGSQETQYF
NA | many | TRBJ2-3 | TRBV6-5 | TGTGCCAGCAGTAAACTTAGCTACACAGATACGCAGTATTTT | CASSKLSYTDTQYF
NA | NA | TRBJ2-2 | TRBV6-6 | TGTGCCAGCAGTCACGACCCGCGAAGGAACACCGGGGAGCTGTTTTTT | CASSHDPRRNTGELFF
TRBD1 | many | TRBJ2-7 | TRBV20-1 | TGCAGTGCTAGATGGGGACAGGGCGTCAACGAGCAGTACTTC | CSARWGQGVNEQYF
TRBD2 | many | TRBJ2-1 | TRBV7-9 | TGTGCCAGCAGCCAACCCGGGACTAGTGACATTGAGCAGTTCTTC | CASSQPGTSDIEQFF
NA | NA | TRBJ2-1 | TRBV11-2 | TGTGCCAGCAGCTTGGGTAAACTAGCTCTCTACAATGAGCAGTTCTTC | CASSLGKLALYNEQFF
TRBD1 | NA | TRBJ2-1 | TRBV5-1 | TGCGCCAGCAGAACCGGGACAGAATCGACCTACAATGAGCAGTTCTTC | CASRTGTESTYNEQFF
NA | many | TRBJ2-2 | TRBV2 | TGTGCCAGCAATCCGGACTACAGCGTCACCGGGGAGCTGTTTTTT | CASNPDYSVTGELFF
TRBD2 | few | TRBJ2-7 | TRBV28 | TGTGCCAGCAGTCCCGGACTAGCGGGAGGGCGCTACGAGCAGTACTTC | CASSPGLAGGRYEQYF
NA | many | TRBJ1-5 | TRBV7-2 | TGTGCCAGCAGCCAGGGTAAGGGCAATCAGCCCCAGCATTTT | CASSQGKGNQPQHF
NA | many | TRBJ2-3 | TRBV28 | TGTGCCAGCAGTTTACTCACAGATACGCAGTATTTT | CASSLLTDTQYF
TRBD1 | few | TRBJ2-7 | TRBV7-9 | TGTGCCAGCAGCTTAGGGACAGGGTCCTACGAGCAGTACTTC | CASSLGTGSYEQYF
TRBD1 | many | TRBJ2-2 | TRBV6-5 | TGTGCCAGCAGTTGGGGACAGGGAAACACCGGGGAGCTGTTTTTT | CASSWGQGNTGELFF
NA | few | TRBJ1-1 | TRBV7-2 | TGTGCCAGCAGCTTAGTTACACGGTTGAACACTGAAGCTTTCTTT | CASSLVTRLNTEAFF
NA | many | TRBJ2-1 | TRBV20-1 | TGCAGTGTTAGCCAGGGCGGATGGGATGAGCAGTTCTTC | CSVSQGGWDEQFF
NA | few | TRBJ2-1 | TRBV24-1 | TGTGCCACCAGTGAGGGCAGGTCAAATGAGCAGTTCTTC | CATSEGRSNEQFF
NA | many | TRBJ2-7 | TRBV6-6 | TGTGCCAGCAGTTACTCTACTAGCTCCTACGAGCAGTACTTC | CASSYSTSSYEQYF
TRBD1 | NA | TRBJ1-6 | TRBV7-9 | TGTGCCACGGACAGGGGGGGATCACCCCTCCACTTT | CATDRGGSPLHF
NA | few | TRBJ1-5 | TRBV6-2/TRBV6-3 | TGTGCCAGCAGTCCCCCCCCGGGGCAGCCCCAGCATTTT | CASSPPPGQPQHF
TRBD1 | NA | TRBJ2-6 | TRBV19 | TGTGCCAGTAGTATTACCAGGGCGACAGGGGGCCCTAGCTCTGGGGCCAACGTCCTGACTTTC | CASSITRATGGPSSGANVLTF
TRBD2 | many | TRBJ2-4 | TRBV5-1 | TGCGCCAGCAGCTTCTACGTACTAGCGGCAGAGTTAGCCAAAAACATTCAGTACTTC | CASSFYVLAAELAKNIQYF
NA | few | TRBJ2-7 | TRBV5-1 | TGCGCCAGCAGCCACGACAGAGCCTACGAGCAGTACTTC | CASSHDRAYEQYF
TRBD2 | many | TRBJ2-5 | TRBV20-1 | TGCAGTGCGCCCGCTCGGGGGGATGGAGGGACCCAGTACTTC | CSAPARGDGGTQYF
TRBD1 | NA | TRBJ2-7 | TRBV6-1 | TGTGCCAGCAGTAGACAGGGAACCTCCTACGAGCAGTACTTC | CASSRQGTSYEQYF
NA | few | TRBJ1-4 | TRBV5-1 | TGCGCCAGCAGCTTGGGTGGGCCTGAAAAACTGTTTTTT | CASSLGGPEKLFF
TRBD2 | many | TRBJ2-3 | TRBV7-2 | TGTGCCAGCAGCCTTGGACTAGCCACAGATACGCAGTATTTT | CASSLGLATDTQYF
NA | few | TRBJ1-2 | TRBV29-1 | TGCAGCGTTGAAGCGGGAGCCTTCGCCACCTTC | CSVEAGAFATF
NA | many | TRBJ2-3 | TRBV28 | TGTGCCAGCCGGTCCACAGATACGCAGTATTTT | CASRSTDTQYF
NA | few | TRBJ1-2 | TRBV3-1 | TGTGCCAGCAGCCAAGTCGCAAGGAGAAATCTAAACTATGGCTACACCTTC | CASSQVARRNLNYGYTF
NA | many | TRBJ1-5 | TRBV6-1 | TGTGCCAGCAGTGCGGCAGGGGAATATCAGCCCCAGCATTTT | CASSAAGEYQPQHF
TRBD2 | many | TRBJ2-5 | TRBV9 | TGTGCCAGCAGCGCCGGGACTATCCAAGAGACCCAGTACTTC | CASSAGTIQETQYF
TRBD2 | many | TRBJ2-7 | TRBV29-1 | TGCAGCGTAAGACTAGCCTTTCTATCCGAGCAGTACTTC | CSVRLAFLSEQYF
NA | few | TRBJ1-5 | TRBV20-1 | TGCAGTGCTCTAGGGGGGATGGATAGCAATCAGCCCCAGCATTTT | CSALGGMDSNQPQHF
TRBD1 | NA | TRBJ1-1 | TRBV6-6 | TGTGCCAGCAGTCGGACAGGGACCAACACTGAAGCTTTCTTT | CASSRTGTNTEAFF
NA | few | TRBJ1-2 | TRBV7-8 | TGTGCCAGCAGCTGGGGGCGGGGACAACCAAGCTACACCTTC | CASSWGRGQPSYTF
TRBD2 | many | TRBJ2-7 | TRBV2 | TGTGCCAGCAGTGAAGGACTAGCGCTAATCAAGCAGTACTTC | CASSEGLALIKQYF
NA | many | TRBJ2-2 | TRBV20-1 | TGCAGTGCTAGGCAGCTTACGGTTGCCGGGGAGCTGTTTTTT | CSARQLTVAGELFF